The 9 T cell receptor beta chains reported below all come from one sample, sequenced in a study of identical twins (dated by TCRdb to about 2016). Receptors were amplified or captured by 5' RACE. TCRdb names Illumina HiSeq 2000 as the instrument used. TCRdb trimmed public reads at Q25 via fastp, called clones via MiXCR and kept in-frame beta chains. Under each unique CDR3 protein, matching rows form one entry showing the most common genes and DNA. Within this sample are approximately 700,000 distinct CDR3 sequences, with around 6% of them counted one time only. The ten largest make up around 1.9% of the sample. Sequencing input: naive T cells sorted from blood. Reading the label with the study, this specimen's cell subset or site is: cells isolated with a human naive T-cell isolation kit. The receptors were sampled from a young man in good health.

This clonotype was recorded many times. The chain links TRBV4-2 to TRBJ1-3; D call uncertain. The germline V gene has CDR1 LGHNA and CDR2 YNFKEQ. The CDR3 sequence is 11 residues long. Trimming cost V 0 bases and J 6 bases, with 0 bases left between them. The CDR3 sequence is CASSQENTIYF. The CDR3 DNA reads as TGTGCCAGCAGCCAAGAAAACACCATATATTTT.

This clonotype was counted at least ten times. The chain uses TRBV5-1 and TRBJ2-1, with TRBD2 matching over 7 bases. Germline V gives CDR1 SGHRS, CDR2 YFSETQ. This CDR3 has 14 amino acids. The junction had 10 bases not matched to a gene; V was cut back by 5 bases and J by 8 bases. In DNA form, the CDR3 reads TGCGCCAGCAGTCCCGGCGGGAGTGGCCATGAGCAGTTCTTC. It specifies CASSPGGSGHEQFF.

This clonotype was seen only a few times. The CDR3 reads CASSAAGELFF. The CDR3 DNA reads as TGTGCCAGCAGTGCTGCCGGGGAGCTGTTTTTT. The chain couples TRBV2 to TRBJ2-2; no definite D call. In germline, CDR1 is SNHLY, CDR2 FYNNEI. The V and J ends lost 4 bases and 6 bases respectively, with 3 bases between them. The CDR3 loop spans 11 amino acids. The full variable domain, rest sourced from reference TRBV2 and TRBJ2-2, is EPEVTQTPSHQVTQMGQEVILRCVPISNHLYFYWYRQILGQKVEFLVSFYNNEISEKSEIFDDQFSVERPDGSNFTLKIRSTKLEDSAMYFCASSAAGELFFGEGSRLTVL.

This clonotype has ten or more counts. The V and J genes are TRBV12-3 or TRBV12-4 and TRBJ2-5, with 8 bases aligning to TRBD1. After removal of 8 bases from V and 5 bases from J, the junction contained 13 bases not matched to a gene. The CDR3 runs 15 residues. The DNA of the CDR3 is TGTGCCAGCTCATCCGGGACAGGTCATCTCGAGACCCAGTACTTC. Residues: CASSSGTGHLETQYF.

The genes are TRBV29-1 and TRBJ1-4; D is ambiguous. Trimming left V 5 bases short and J 1 base short, with 11 bases between. Germline V gene lookup returns CDR1 SQVTM and CDR2 ANQGSEA. CDR3 length: 14 residues. CDR3 in amino acids: CSVPYGLTNEKLFF. CDR3 nucleotide sequence: TGCAGCGTTCCCTACGGGTTAACTAATGAAAAACTGTTTTTT.

The V and J genes are TRBV20-1 and TRBJ2-2; 8 nucleotides line up with TRBD2. This CDR3 is built from 17 residues. Per germline, CDR1 DFQATT and CDR2 SNEGSKA (reference sequence). The V and J ends lost 6 bases and 2 bases, in that order; junction bases with no gene match: 14. CDR3 in amino acids: CSAVDGRSGSNTGELFF. The CDR3 DNA is TGCAGTGCCGTAGACGGCCGGAGCGGGAGTAACACCGGGGAGCTGTTTTTT.

The CDR3: CASSSHGLAGGTDTQYF. Here the CDR3 DNA reads TGCGCCAGCAGCTCCCACGGACTAGCGGGAGGGACTGATACGCAGTATTTT. The chain links TRBV5-1 to TRBJ2-3; TRBD2 matches at 15 bases. This CDR3 has 17 amino acids. The germline CDR1 and CDR2 sequences are SGHRS and YFSETQ. After removal of 3 bases from V and 6 bases from J, the junction contained 8 bases not matched to a gene.

This clonotype has a handful of counts. J is TRBJ1-1 and V is TRBV20-1; tentatively, D is TRBD1 (6 bases). Per the germline V gene, CDR1 is DFQATT and CDR2 is SNEGSKA (reference sequence). V was shortened by 0 bases and J by 2 bases, with 16 bases between the two germline ends. The CDR3 covers 16 residues. The CDR3 sequence: CSAREFLGAYNTEAFF. The CDR3 DNA follows: TGCAGTGCTAGAGAGTTTTTGGGGGCGTATAACACTGAAGCTTTCTTT.

This clonotype was seen ten or more times. This sequence joins TRBV4-1 and TRBJ2-1; 10 nucleotides agree with TRBD2. CDR3 size: 13 residues. Germline CDR1 is MGHRA and CDR2 is YSYEKL. Trimming took 4 bases from V and 9 from J; bases not matched to a gene: 3. The CDR3 loop is CASSPGTSAEQFF. The CDR3 nucleotides are TGCGCCAGCAGCCCTGGGACTAGCGCTGAGCAGTTCTTC.